These 19 T cell receptor beta chains came from one sample sequenced in a study of response to subunit inactivated influenza vaccine. TCRdb processed the RT-PCR reads anew with MiXCR; each CDR3 protein has one entry. The table shows 450,000 to 600,000 distinct CDR3 sequences, with approximately 7.3% occurring only once. The material sequenced was PBMCs from blood, taken 23 months after vaccination. The receptors derive from a man between 50 and 75 years old who received an inactivated influenza vaccine.

This clonotype was seen more than once but under ten times. The chain uses TRBV28 and TRBJ1-1; D gene ambiguous. The germline V and J ends were trimmed by 2 bases and 4 bases, with 11 bases remaining between them. The germline V gene has CDR1 MDHEN and CDR2 SYDVKM. The CDR3 length is 14 residues. The CDR3 region is CASSLGGISTEAFF. CDR3 coding DNA: TGTGCCAGCAGTTTAGGAGGGATCTCCACTGAAGCTTTCTTT. The full variable domain, rest sourced from reference TRBV28 and TRBJ1-1, is DVKVTQSSRYLVKRTGEKVFLECVQDMDHENMFWYRQDPGLGLRLIYFSYDVKMKEKGDIPEGYSVSREKKERFSLILESASTNQTSMYLCASSLGGISTEAFFGQGTRLTVV.

The sample holds many counts of this clonotype. This sequence joins TRBV5-1 and TRBJ2-2; D might be TRBD1 or TRBD2, each matching 5 bases. Trimming took 3 bases from V and 7 from J, leaving 13 bases between them. The CDR3 runs to 14 residues. Germline V lookup: CDR1 SGHRS, CDR2 YFSETQ. The CDR3 region has the DNA TGCGCCAGCAGCTCGGGGCCGAAGGACGGGGAGCTGTTTTTT. This gives the protein CASSSGPKDGELFF.

The CDR3 protein is CSARAGSGGSNQPQHF. The DNA for the CDR3 is TGCAGTGCTAGGGCCGGGTCCGGGGGTAGCAATCAGCCCCAGCATTTT. The chain couples TRBV20-1 to TRBJ1-5, with D possibly being TRBD1 (5 bases). In germline, CDR1 is DFQATT, CDR2 SNEGSKA (reference sequence). Trimming stripped 3 bases from V and 0 bases from J, with 15 bases between. The CDR3 is 16 residues long.

DNA for the CDR3: TGTGCCATCAGTGAGTCTGGCAGGGACGAGCAGTACTTC. This encodes CAISESGRDEQYF. The J gene is TRBJ2-7, the V gene TRBV10-3; TRBD1 is a possible D gene (5 bases). V shed 0 bases and J shed 5 bases, with 8 bases lying between them. The germline CDR1 and CDR2 sequences are ENHRY and SYGVKD. The CDR3 consists of 13 residues.

This clonotype was observed many times. This chain links TRBV5-5 with TRBJ2-3; 8 positions match TRBD2. This CDR3 has 13 residues. CDR1 and CDR2 from the germline V gene are SGHKS and YYEKEE (reference sequence). V trimming: 9 bases; J trimming: 0 bases; junction bases outside the gene matches: 3. DNA of the CDR3: TGTGCCACCCGGGGGGGTAGCACAGATACGCAGTATTTT. It is translated as CATRGGSTDTQYF.

Only a few counts were recorded for this clonotype. The V and J genes are TRBV20-1 and TRBJ2-7, with TRBD2 identical over 7 bases. The V gene's germline CDR1 is DFQATT and CDR2 SNEGSKA (reference sequence). The CDR3 is 15 amino acids. Unmatched junction bases numbered 8, after V lost 0 bases and J lost 3 bases. CDR3 bases: TGCAGTGCTAGAGACGTCGGGAGGACCATCTACGAGCAGTACTTC. This gives the protein CSARDVGRTIYEQYF.

The chain joins TRBV20-1 to TRBJ2-1, with 8 bases that match TRBD1. Germline loops: CDR1 DFQATT, CDR2 SNEGSKA (reference sequence). The CDR3 runs to 14 residues. Trimming at V came to 6 bases and at J to 0 bases, leaving 4 bases not matched to a gene. The CDR3 region has the DNA TGCAGTGCCACGGACAGGGCCTCCTACAATGAGCAGTTCTTC. It is translated as CSATDRASYNEQFF.

In this sample, this clonotype turned up a few times. No conserved phenylalanine or tryptophan is present at the end of the CDR3, so a read error is the likely explanation. The rearrangement joins TRBV9 to TRBJ2-1; 8 nucleotides agree with TRBD2. Germline loops: CDR1 SGDLS, CDR2 YYNGEE. This CDR3 has 12 amino acids. V was pared by 5 bases and J by 5 bases, with 0 bases of the junction left unmatched. CDR3 in DNA: TGTGCCAGCAGACTAGCGGACAATGAGCAGTTCCTC. Translating it yields CASRLADNEQFL.

The rearrangement uses TRBV7-8 and TRBJ2-7; no clear D. Germline CDR1 reads SGHVS; CDR2 reads FQNEAQ. V lost 5 bases and J 5 bases, leaving 22 bases between the germline ends. The CDR3 consists of 16 residues. Here the CDR3 DNA reads TGTGCCAGCAGCCCCCCAGGAGTAAGTTCACCCCACGAGCAGTACTTC. Translation: CASSPPGVSSPHEQYF.

The V call is TRBV9, the J call TRBJ2-3; D perhaps matches TRBD1 (6 bases). The germline CDR1 and CDR2 sequences are SGDLS and YYNGEE. V lost 2 bases and J lost 6, with 19 bases in between. CDR3 length: 16 amino acids. The DNA for the CDR3 is TGTGCCAGCAGCGTGGGGGCTTTTACCTCAACGGATACGCAGTATTTT. Amino acids: CASSVGAFTSTDTQYF.

V and J are TRBV23-1 and TRBJ2-5, with D perhaps TRBD1 or TRBD2 (5 bases each). TRBV23-1 has ORF status, its function being uncertain. This CDR3 has 14 residues. Trimming pared 1 base from V and 4 bases from J, leaving 10 bases between. The CDR3 here is CASSQLEGRETQYF. The DNA for the CDR3 is TGCGCCAGCAGTCAATTAGAGGGGCGAGAGACCCAGTACTTC.

This clonotype was seen ten or more times. The V gene is TRBV15, the J gene TRBJ1-5; 7 bases align to TRBD1. V was clipped by 5 bases and J by 0 bases; unmatched bases: 4. The CDR3 has 15 residues. Looked up from germline, CDR1 is LNHNV and CDR2 is YYDKDF (reference sequence). The CDR3 DNA sequence: TGTGCCACCAGCCGACAGGGAAATAGCAATCAGCCCCAGCATTTT. Amino acids: CATSRQGNSNQPQHF.

In this sample, this clonotype turned up a few times. One junction end disagrees with the germline gene, perhaps due to a read error. This sequence joins TRBV3-1 and TRBJ2-1; D perhaps matches TRBD2 (6 bases). The CDR3 spans 16 residues. The germline CDR1 and CDR2 sequences are LGHDT and YNNKEL (reference sequence). The CDR3 sequence: CASSPSGGISYNEQFF. The CDR3 coding sequence is TGTGCCAGCAGCCCCTCCGGCGGGATCTCCTACAATGAACAGTTCTTC.

This clonotype was picked up a small number of times. V usage is TRBV20-1 and J usage is TRBJ1-6, with a possible D match to TRBD1 (6 bases). The length of the CDR3 is 16 residues. V was shortened by 3 bases and J by 9 bases, with 21 bases between the two germline ends. The germline gives CDR1 DFQATT, CDR2 SNEGSKA (reference sequence). CDR3 nucleotide sequence: TGCAGTGCTAGGGGCACAGGGAATCAGGGAGGTTCACCCCTCCACTTT. Protein sequence: CSARGTGNQGGSPLHF.

This clonotype showed up many times. The gene calls are TRBV9 and TRBJ2-3; D gene uncertain. V was pared by 3 bases and J by 5 bases, with 7 bases between. This CDR3 is built from 12 residues. Germline CDR1 reads SGDLS; CDR2 reads YYNGEE. The DNA of the CDR3 is TGTGCCAGCAGCGCCCCCCTAGATACGCAGTATTTT. It translates to CASSAPLDTQYF.

This clonotype was picked up many times. The chain links TRBV12-3 or TRBV12-4 to TRBJ1-2; the D is unclear. CDR3 size: 13 residues. Trimming removed 1 base at V and 9 bases at J, with 12 bases between. The CDR3 here is CASSLELVVSYTF. The CDR3 DNA is TGTGCCAGCAGTTTAGAATTGGTCGTCAGCTACACCTTC.

This clonotype came up once. One junction end disagrees with the germline gene, perhaps due to a read error. V gene TRBV9 combines with J gene TRBJ2-1; D is perhaps TRBD1 or TRBD2 (6 bases each). There are 16 residues in the CDR3. Germline CDR1 reads SGDLS; CDR2 reads YYNGEE. The CDR3 is CSSSVGGRISYNEQFF. The CDR3, as DNA: TGTTCCAGCAGCGTAGGGGGGAGGATCTCCTACAATGAGCAGTTCTTC.

In this sample, this clonotype turned up many times. The V and J genes are TRBV12-3 or TRBV12-4 and TRBJ2-5; D is possibly TRBD2 (6 bases). V dropped 5 bases and J dropped 2 bases, with 15 bases sitting between them. The CDR3 covers 15 residues. CDR3 nucleotide sequence: TGTGCCAGCAGTCCTCATGGGGGGATACAAGAGACCCAGTACTTC. Protein product: CASSPHGGIQETQYF.

The rearrangement uses TRBV15 and TRBJ2-3; the match to TRBD2 covers 10 bases. The CDR3 is 17 residues long. The junction had 10 bases not matched to a gene; V was cut back by 3 bases and J by 4 bases. Germline V gives CDR1 LNHNV, CDR2 YYDKDF (reference sequence). As DNA, the CDR3 is TGTGCCACCAGCAGGGGCACGGGACTAGCGAGGGCAGATACGCAGTATTTT. It specifies CATSRGTGLARADTQYF.